Following are 7 T cell receptor beta chains from one sample sequenced in a study of blood T cell repertoires in COVID-19 (dated by TCRdb to between 2020 and 2021). The library was generated by the immunoSEQ multiplex PCR assay. This is the immuneACCESS table as TCRdb keeps it, with only in-frame sequences that have V and J called. A part of the clones is gone; compared with another copy, unresolved V genes explain less than half, and the rest is unexplained. The sample records a few hundred thousand clones, 88% of which are singletons. About 5.9% of the sample rests with the top ten. The specimen sequenced was peripheral blood. The receptors originated from a woman aged 25-40 years with COVID-19, enrolled during active disease.

This chain uses TRBV10-3 with TRBJ2-7; D perhaps matches TRBD1 (6 bases). Germline CDR1 is ENHRY and CDR2 is SYGVKD. Trimming took 3 bases from V and 0 from J, leaving 9 bases between them. CDR3 length: 14 residues. This chain's CDR3 is CAISDPRGSYEQYF. The CDR3 DNA is TGTGCCATCAGTGATCCCAGGGGCTCCTACGAGCAGTACTTC.

This chain links TRBV19 with TRBJ1-2; 11 bases align to TRBD1. Germline CDR1 is LNHDA and CDR2 is SQIVND (reference sequence). V gave up 6 bases and J gave up 8 bases; unmatched junction bases: 5. CDR3 length equals 13 residues. This chain's CDR3 is CASRGQGAHGYTF. The CDR3 DNA reads TGTGCCAGTAGAGGACAGGGGGCTCACGGCTACACCTTC.

The chain combines TRBV6-5 with TRBJ1-4; no firm D call. This CDR3 is 14 amino acids long. The V gene lost 2 bases and the J gene lost 6 bases, with 10 bases spanning the gap. Per germline, CDR1 MNHEY and CDR2 SVGAGI. The CDR3 DNA is TGTGCCAGCAGTTACGTGGGAGGATATGAAAAACTGTTTTTT. As protein: CASSYVGGYEKLFF.

This sequence joins TRBV24-1 and TRBJ1-4, with a weak D call TRBD1 (6 bases). There are 17 residues in the CDR3. The V end lost 0 bases, the J end lost 1 base, and 11 bases lay between the germline ends. Germline-derived CDR1 and CDR2 are KGHDR and SFDVKD. The CDR3 DNA is TGTGCCACCAGTGATTTGCTTACGGGACAAACTAATGAAAAACTGTTTTTT. This translates into CATSDLLTGQTNEKLFF.

The rearrangement links TRBV5-1 to TRBJ2-6; perhaps TRBD1 as D (6 bases). CDR3 size: 15 residues. The germline V gene has CDR1 SGHRS and CDR2 YFSETQ. Trimming removed 1 base from V and 2 bases from J, with 7 bases in between. The CDR3 loop reads CASSLTGTGANVLTF. In DNA form, the CDR3 reads TGCGCCAGCAGCTTGACAGGGACTGGGGCCAACGTCCTGACTTTC.

This chain links TRBV4-2 with TRBJ1-1; TRBD1 aligns across 9 bases. Germline V gene sequence: CDR1 LGHNA, CDR2 YNFKEQ. This CDR3 has 14 amino acids. The ends lost 4 bases at V and 12 bases at J; junction bases unmatched: 12. CDR3 in DNA: TGTGCCAGCAGCCTTAGCCCCGGGACAGGGTCGACTTTCTTT. This gives the protein CASSLSPGTGSTFF.

This sequence joins TRBV19 and TRBJ2-1, with 12 bases matching TRBD2. CDR1 LNHDA and CDR2 SQIVND come from the germline V gene (reference sequence). The CDR3 runs 15 residues. V was clipped by 1 base and J by 10 bases; unmatched bases: 5. CDR3 region: CASSIGTSGAKEQFF. CDR3 nucleotides: TGTGCCAGTAGTATAGGGACTAGCGGGGCCAAGGAGCAGTTCTTC.